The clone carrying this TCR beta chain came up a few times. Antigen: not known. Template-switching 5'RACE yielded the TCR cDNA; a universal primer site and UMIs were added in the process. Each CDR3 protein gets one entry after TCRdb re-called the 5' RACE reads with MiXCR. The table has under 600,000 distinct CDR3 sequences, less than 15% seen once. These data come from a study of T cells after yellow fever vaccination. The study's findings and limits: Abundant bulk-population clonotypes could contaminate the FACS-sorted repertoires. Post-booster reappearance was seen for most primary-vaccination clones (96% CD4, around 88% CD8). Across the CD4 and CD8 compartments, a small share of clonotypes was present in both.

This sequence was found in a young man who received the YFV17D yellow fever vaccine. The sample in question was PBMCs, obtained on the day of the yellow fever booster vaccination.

The CDR3: CASSFYNPGRNYEQYF. The DNA of the CDR3 is TGTGCCAGCAGCTTCTACAACCCGGGACGGAACTACGAGCAGTACTTC. The J gene is TRBJ2-7, the V gene TRBV7-2; D is possibly TRBD1 or TRBD2 (5 bases each). This CDR3 contains 16 residues. V gave up 3 bases and J gave up 3 bases, with 18 bases separating them. Germline V gives CDR1 SGHTA, CDR2 FQGNSA.